Each of the 19 T cell receptor beta chains below was sequenced from the same sample in a study of spatial heterogeneity in lung cancer. The study, taken as a whole, reports: Expanded alpha and beta TCR counts within tumors tracked tumor mutation counts.

No antigen is known for these receptors. The time point here: sample taken at primary tumor resection. TCRdb itself ran the 5' RACE reads through MiXCR, one entry per CDR3 protein. The sample includes some 23,000 distinct CDR3 sequences, approximately 6.5% seen only once; the top ten take about 9.3%. The source was lung tumor tissue, collected at surgery. The source is a male donor with early-stage non-small cell lung cancer.

This clonotype has a count of ten or more. The CDR3 spells CASSLAGTEDQPQHF. CDR3 nucleotide sequence: TGCGCCAGCAGCTTGGCCGGGACAGAGGATCAGCCCCAGCATTTT. This chain joins TRBV5-1 and TRBJ1-5; 7 positions match TRBD1. Trimming at V came to 0 bases and at J to 5 bases, leaving 5 bases not matched to a gene. The CDR3 spans 15 residues. Germline CDR1 reads SGHRS; CDR2 reads YFSETQ.

This clonotype was seen ten or more times. The chain joins TRBV5-1 to TRBJ2-1, with a tentative D call TRBD1 (6 bases). Trimming took 4 bases from V and 7 from J, leaving 18 bases between them. The germline V gene has CDR1 SGHRS and CDR2 YFSETQ. This CDR3 is 15 amino acids long. CDR3 region: CASSMTDPRGNEQFF. The CDR3 DNA reads TGCGCCAGCAGCATGACCGATCCTAGGGGGAATGAGCAGTTCTTC.

This clonotype has at least ten counts. At one end the junction does not follow the germline gene, possibly because of a read error. This chain uses TRBV7-7 with TRBJ1-5, with 8 nucleotides matching TRBD1. The CDR3 sequence is 18 residues long. Germline loops: CDR1 SSHAT, CDR2 FNYEAQ (reference sequence). This chain's CDR3 is CASSLLSRGQRSNQPQHF. CDR3 nucleotides: TGTGCTAGCAGCTTATTATCCAGGGGGCAAAGGAGCAATCAGCCCCAGCATTTT.

This clonotype was seen many times. The chain carries TRBV7-9 and TRBJ1-2, with a possible D match to TRBD1 (5 bases). The germline V and J ends were trimmed by 2 bases and 4 bases, with 14 bases remaining between them. The length of the CDR3 is 15 residues. Germline V gives CDR1 SEHNR, CDR2 FQNEAQ (reference sequence). This chain's CDR3 is CASSLKEGTLYGYTF. CDR3 DNA: TGTGCCAGCAGCTTAAAGGAGGGGACCCTCTATGGCTACACCTTC.

There are many counts of this clonotype. J is TRBJ2-7 and V is TRBV7-9, with TRBD1 matching over 10 bases. Germline CDR1 reads SEHNR; CDR2 reads FQNEAQ (reference sequence). V dropped 4 bases and J dropped 5; count of bases not matched to a gene: 8. The CDR3 has 15 amino acids. The chain's CDR3 is CASSSLGTGDDEQYF. The CDR3 coding sequence is TGTGCCAGCAGCTCGTTAGGGACAGGGGACGACGAGCAGTACTTC.

This clonotype was counted at least ten times. The V and J genes are TRBV5-1 and TRBJ2-7; 9 bases are shared with TRBD2. CDR1 is SGHRS, CDR2 YFSETQ, per germline. V lost 4 bases, J lost 5 bases, and 19 bases stayed unmatched. CDR3 size: 18 residues. As DNA, the CDR3 is TGCGCCAGCAGCCCTTTAGGGGTTGCGGGAGGGATTAGGGACGAGCAGTACTTC. Its protein product is CASSPLGVAGGIRDEQYF. Combining the CDR3 with reference TRBV5-1 and TRBJ2-7 gives the whole variable domain KAGVTQTPRYLIKTRGQQVTLSCSPISGHRSVSWYQQTPGQGLQFLFEYFSETQRNKGNFPGRFSGRQFSNSRSEMNVSTLELGDSALYLCASSPLGVAGGIRDEQYFGPGTRLTVT.

This chain connects TRBV28 to TRBJ2-7; D possibly uses TRBD1 or TRBD2 (5 bases each). This CDR3 spans 15 amino acids. Germline values: CDR1 MDHEN, CDR2 SYDVKM. V shed 3 bases and J shed 3 bases, with 15 bases lying between them. This CDR3 reads CASSFGGTMVYEQYF. DNA of the CDR3: TGTGCCAGCAGTTTTGGTGGGACGATGGTCTACGAGCAGTACTTC.

This clonotype occurred many times. This rearrangement joins TRBV5-6 to TRBJ2-1; 8 bases fit TRBD2. This CDR3 is built from 11 residues. Germline CDR1 reads SGHDT; CDR2 reads YYEEEE. V shed 1 base, J shed 14 bases, and the junction held 2 bases outside the gene matches. The CDR3 is CASSLMGLEFF. CDR3 in DNA: TGTGCCAGCAGCTTGATGGGACTAGAGTTCTTC.

This clonotype was seen many times. This chain links TRBV20-1 with TRBJ2-7; 7 bases are a match to TRBD1. V dropped 5 bases and J dropped 4; count of bases not matched to a gene: 5. The germline V gene has CDR1 DFQATT and CDR2 SNEGSKA (reference sequence). The length of the CDR3 is 12 residues. DNA of the CDR3: TGCAGTGCTGCTGGCAGGGGGTACGAGCAGTACTTC. It translates to CSAAGRGYEQYF.

This clonotype was recorded at least ten times. The chain couples TRBV3-1 to TRBJ2-2, with 10 positions matching TRBD1. V shed 4 bases, J shed 5 bases, and the junction held 4 bases outside the gene matches. This CDR3 is 15 amino acids long. CDR1 LGHDT and CDR2 YNNKEL come from the germline V gene (reference sequence). CDR3 residues: CASSPRQGATGELFF. The CDR3 DNA follows: TGTGCCAGCAGCCCTCGACAGGGGGCAACCGGGGAGCTGTTTTTT.

This clonotype was seen ten or more times. This chain uses TRBV20-1 with TRBJ1-1; D uncertain. Germline V gene lookup returns CDR1 DFQATT and CDR2 SNEGSKA (reference sequence). The V gene lost 5 bases and the J gene lost 3 bases, with 10 bases spanning the gap. This CDR3 is built from 12 residues. The CDR3 spells CSAGLAHTEAFF. Here the CDR3 DNA reads TGCAGTGCTGGACTGGCTCACACTGAAGCTTTCTTT.

This clonotype showed up many times. The rearrangement joins TRBV7-2 to TRBJ2-3; D might be TRBD2 (6 bases). V shed 5 bases and J shed 1 base, with 13 bases lying between them. From germline, CDR1 is SGHTA and CDR2 FQGNSA. The CDR3 is made up of 15 amino acids. The CDR3: CASSPDYQRTDTQYF. The CDR3 DNA follows: TGTGCCAGCAGCCCGGACTACCAGCGCACAGATACGCAGTATTTT.

The table lists this clonotype with many counts. The chain employs TRBV6-5 and TRBJ2-3; tentative D call: TRBD2 (6 bases). Looked up from germline, CDR1 is MNHEY and CDR2 is SVGAGI. The CDR3 contains 12 residues. Trimming stripped 8 bases from V and 6 bases from J, with 12 bases between. Written as DNA, the CDR3 is TGTGCCAGCTCGCGGGGTATGGATACGCAGTATTTT. Translated, it gives CASSRGMDTQYF.

This clonotype was counted at least ten times. The chain recombines TRBV29-1 with TRBJ2-3; TRBD2 agrees at 9 bases. The V and J ends lost 3 bases and 2 bases, in that order; junction bases with no gene match: 6. Germline V gene lookup returns CDR1 SQVTM and CDR2 ANQGSEA. The CDR3 sequence is 15 residues long. The CDR3 here is CSVEVAGVDTDTQYF. The CDR3 DNA reads TGCAGCGTTGAGGTAGCGGGAGTTGACACAGATACGCAGTATTTT.

This clonotype was counted at least ten times. The chain couples TRBV28 to TRBJ2-6; unclear D gene. The CDR3 has 14 amino acids. The germline V gene has CDR1 MDHEN and CDR2 SYDVKM. V lost 7 bases and J lost 1, with 8 bases in between. The CDR3 spells CASNVGSGANVLTF. The CDR3 DNA follows: TGTGCCAGCAATGTCGGTTCTGGGGCCAACGTCCTGACTTTC. The full variable domain, rest sourced from reference TRBV28 and TRBJ2-6, is DVKVTQSSRYLVKRTGEKVFLECVQDMDHENMFWYRQDPGLGLRLIYFSYDVKMKEKGDIPEGYSVSREKKERFSLILESASTNQTSMYLCASNVGSGANVLTFGAGSRLTVL.

Ten or more counts support this clonotype. This chain joins TRBV20-1 and TRBJ1-1, with D possibly matching TRBD1 (5 bases). Trimming pared 2 bases from V and 2 bases from J, leaving 12 bases between. The CDR3 sequence is 14 residues long. From germline, CDR1 is DFQATT and CDR2 SNEGSKA (reference sequence). The CDR3 sequence is CSARPRRGNTEAFF. The CDR3 bases are TGCAGTGCTAGACCACGGAGGGGTAACACTGAAGCTTTCTTT.

This clonotype was found many times. The genes are TRBV14 and TRBJ2-1, with 7 bases identical to TRBD2. The CDR3 sequence is 14 residues long. CDR1 SGHDN and CDR2 FVKESK come from the germline V gene. Losses at the gene ends were 6 bases for V and 7 bases for J; bases not matched to a gene: 9. CDR3 DNA: TGTGCCAGCAGTATGGTAGCGGGTGGGAATGAGCAGTTCTTC. The encoded protein is CASSMVAGGNEQFF.

This clonotype was counted ten times or more. V is TRBV3-1 and J is TRBJ1-2; 8 bases line up with TRBD1. The CDR3 has 15 residues. Trimming cost V 2 bases and J 8 bases; bases outside gene matches: 10. Germline V CDR1 and CDR2: LGHDT, YNNKEL (reference sequence). The CDR3 loop is CASSQWTGISQGYTF. The CDR3 bases are TGTGCCAGCAGCCAATGGACAGGGATTTCGCAAGGCTACACCTTC.

In this sample, this clonotype turned up a few times. V and J are TRBV7-2 and TRBJ2-1, with TRBD1 identical over 9 bases. Per the germline V gene, CDR1 is SGHTA and CDR2 is FQGNSA. The CDR3 is 15 residues long. J lost 4 bases, V lost 1 base, and 2 bases had no gene match. The CDR3 protein is CASSLGTGVYNEQFF. In DNA form, the CDR3 reads TGTGCCAGCAGCTTAGGGACAGGGGTTTACAATGAGCAGTTCTTC.